What follows describes a single TCR beta chain. Its antigen remains unknown. This record belongs to a study of long-term antiretroviral therapy in people with HIV. Cryopreserved PBMC samples of about 0.95-10 million cells were used for DNA extraction. Broader study findings: Despite increasing after ART, diversity remained lower than that of transplant donor controls.

immunoSEQ v3.0 was run at survey level. Sequencing used immunoSEQ multiplex PCR; TCRdb keeps in-frame clones, though not all of them. The sample yields over 15,000 clones, approximately 85% seen once. V was trimmed by 0 bases and J by 4 bases, leaving 7 bases between them. The CDR3 is made up of 14 amino acids. Germline V CDR1 and CDR2: MNHEY, SVGAGI. Sequenced here: unsorted PBMCs, sampled at the start of antiretroviral therapy, before treatment. The chain has TRBV6-5 and TRBJ1-3, with D unresolved. This receptor was obtained from a man in his late teens or twenties with HIV. The CDR3 DNA sequence: TGTGCCAGCAGTTACTCGACCCAAGGAAACACCATATATTTT. It translates to CASSYSTQGNTIYF.